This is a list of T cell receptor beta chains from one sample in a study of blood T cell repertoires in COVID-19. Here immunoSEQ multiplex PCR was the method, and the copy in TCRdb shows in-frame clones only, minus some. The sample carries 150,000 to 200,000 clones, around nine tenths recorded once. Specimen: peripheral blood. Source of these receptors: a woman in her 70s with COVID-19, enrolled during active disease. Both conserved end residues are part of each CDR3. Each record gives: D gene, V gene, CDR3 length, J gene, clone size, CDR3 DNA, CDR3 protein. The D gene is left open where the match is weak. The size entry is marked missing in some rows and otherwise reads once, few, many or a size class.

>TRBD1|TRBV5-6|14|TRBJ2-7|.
TGTGCCAGCAGCGGGACAGGGGTCTTCCACGAGCAGTACTTC
CASSGTGVFHEQYF
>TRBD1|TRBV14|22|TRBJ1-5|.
TGTGCCAGCAGCCAAGTCTTACGACGCCTAGAGGGGGCGCGGAGCCCTAGTCAGCCCCAGCATTTT
CASSQVLRRLEGARSPSQPQHF
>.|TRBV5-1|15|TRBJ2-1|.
TGCGCCAGCAGATTAAGCGGAGGCTCCTACAATGAGCAGTTCTTC
CASRLSGGSYNEQFF
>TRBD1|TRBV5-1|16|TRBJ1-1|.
TGCGCCAGCAGCTTGGACCTCCGGGACAGTACGACTGAAGCTTTCTTT
CASSLDLRDSTTEAFF
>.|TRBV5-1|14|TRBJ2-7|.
TGCGCCAGCAGCTTGGCTGGGGCGTCCTACGAGCAGTACTTC
CASSLAGASYEQYF
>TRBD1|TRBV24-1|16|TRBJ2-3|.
TGTGCCACCAGACCCGGGACAGGGGTTATCACAGATACGCAGTATTTT
CATRPGTGVITDTQYF
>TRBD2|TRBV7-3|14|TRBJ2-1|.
TGTGCCAGCAGCCCGGGACTAGGCTCCAATGAGCAGTTCTTC
CASSPGLGSNEQFF
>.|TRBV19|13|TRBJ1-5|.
TGTGCCAGTAGTATACAGGGAAGTCAGCCCCAGCATTTT
CASSIQGSQPQHF
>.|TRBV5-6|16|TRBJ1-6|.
TGTGCCAGCAGCTTGGAAGGCCAGGGCTATAATTCACCCCTCCACTTT
CASSLEGQGYNSPLHF
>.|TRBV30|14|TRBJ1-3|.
TGTGCCTGGAGGGGTGGGGGCTTGAGAAACACCATATATTTT
CAWRGGGLRNTIYF
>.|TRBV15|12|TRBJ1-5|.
TGTGCCACCAGCAGAGCAAATCAGCCCCAGCATTTT
CATSRANQPQHF
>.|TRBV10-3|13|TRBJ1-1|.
TGTGCCATGTCAGTCCGCCCGGGTTCTGAAGCTTTCTTT
CAMSVRPGSEAFF
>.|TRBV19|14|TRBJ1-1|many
TGTGCCAGTAGTATGGAGTACTCTAACACTGAAGCTTTCTTT
CASSMEYSNTEAFF
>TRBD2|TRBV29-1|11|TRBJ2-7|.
TGCAGCGTTGGGGAGGGGTACGAGCAGTACTTC
CSVGEGYEQYF
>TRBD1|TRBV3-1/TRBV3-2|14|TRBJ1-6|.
TGTGCCAGCAGCCTTCAGGGGGCTGGTTCACCCCTCCACTTT
CASSLQGAGSPLHF
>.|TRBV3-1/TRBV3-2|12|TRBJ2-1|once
TGTGCCAGCAGCCAAGATCGATGGCTGGTGGTCTTC
CASSQDRWLVVF
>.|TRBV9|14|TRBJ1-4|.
TGTGCCAGCAGCGCCGGGGTAACTAATGAAAAACTGTTTTTT
CASSAGVTNEKLFF
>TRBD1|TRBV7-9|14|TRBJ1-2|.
TGTGCCAGCAGCTATGCCGGGACAGATTATGGCTACACCTTC
CASSYAGTDYGYTF
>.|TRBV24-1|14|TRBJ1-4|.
TGTGCCACCAGTGATGGGGCCGACAGTGAAAAACTGTTTTTT
CATSDGADSEKLFF
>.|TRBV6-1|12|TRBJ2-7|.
TGTGCCAGCAATTCGGGCTCCTACGAGCAGTACTTC
CASNSGSYEQYF
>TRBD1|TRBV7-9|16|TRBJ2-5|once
TGTGCCAGCAGCAGACAGGGGCCCAGGTACCAAGAGACCCAGTACTTC
CASSRQGPRYQETQYF
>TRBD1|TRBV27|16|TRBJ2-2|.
TGTGCCAGCTCAGTCGTGGGACAGGGAGGCACCGGGGAGCTGTTTTTT
CASSVVGQGGTGELFF
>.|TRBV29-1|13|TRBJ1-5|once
TGCAGCGTTGCACAGGCTGGAGAACAGCCCCAGCATTTT
CSVAQAGEQPQHF
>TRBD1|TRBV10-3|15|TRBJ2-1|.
TGTGCCATCAGTGAGTCGGCAGGGGGCTATACCCAGCAGTTCTTC
CAISESAGGYTQQFF
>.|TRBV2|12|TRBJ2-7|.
TGTGCCAGCAGTGGGGCTCTCTACGAGCAGTACTTC
CASSGALYEQYF
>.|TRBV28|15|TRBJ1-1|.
TGTGCCAGCAGTTTAGGGTTGGGGCCGGGCTCTGAAGCTTTCTTT
CASSLGLGPGSEAFF
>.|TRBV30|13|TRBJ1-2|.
TGTGCCTGGAGTGTCGCCCGAGATTATGGCTACACCTTC
CAWSVARDYGYTF
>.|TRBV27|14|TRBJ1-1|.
TGTGCCAGCAGTCGTGTCGGGGTTAGGACTGAAGCTTTCTTT
CASSRVGVRTEAFF
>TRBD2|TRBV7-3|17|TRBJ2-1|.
TGTGCCAGCAGCCACGATACTTCTAGCGGGAGACGGAGTGAGCAGTTCTTC
CASSHDTSSGRRSEQFF
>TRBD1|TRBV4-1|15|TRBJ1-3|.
TGCGCCAGCAGCTTACAGGGGAGCTCTGGAAACACCATATATTTT
CASSLQGSSGNTIYF
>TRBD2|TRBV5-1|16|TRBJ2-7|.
TGCGCCAGCAGCCTAGGGGGACTCGCGGGAGGGGGCGAGCAGTACTTC
CASSLGGLAGGGEQYF
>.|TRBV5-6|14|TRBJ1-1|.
TGTGCCAGCAGCTCCGACCCCAGGGGAGCTGAAGCTTTCTTT
CASSSDPRGAEAFF
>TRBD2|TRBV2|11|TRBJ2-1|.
TGTGCCAGAAGCGGGAAGCATGAGCAGTTCTTC
CARSGKHEQFF
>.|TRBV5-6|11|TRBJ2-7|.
TGTGCCAGCAGCAGTAGCGGCGAGCAGTACTTC
CASSSSGEQYF
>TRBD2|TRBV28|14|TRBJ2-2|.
TGTGCCAGCAGTTTGGAGCGGGAGACCGGGGAGCTGTTTTTT
CASSLERETGELFF
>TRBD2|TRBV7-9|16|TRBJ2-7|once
TGTGCCAGCAGCTCGCGGACTAGCGGGAGGGAATACGAGCAGTACTTC
CASSSRTSGREYEQYF
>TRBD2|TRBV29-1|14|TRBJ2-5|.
TGCAGCGTTGAAGATGCGGCTAGCGGAGAGACCCAGTACTTC
CSVEDAASGETQYF
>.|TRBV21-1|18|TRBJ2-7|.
TGTGCCAGCAGCAAAGGATGGGTAGAGGGGGACAGGGGCCCCGAGCAGTACTTC
CASSKGWVEGDRGPEQYF
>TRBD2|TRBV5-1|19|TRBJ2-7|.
TGCGCCAGCAGCTTGGGGGGACTAGCGGGAGGGCCGCAGCGCTACGAGCAGTACTTC
CASSLGGLAGGPQRYEQYF
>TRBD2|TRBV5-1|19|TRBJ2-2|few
TGCGCCAGCAGCTCCCTAGGACTAGCGGGAGGGCCGAGCACCGGGGAGCTGTTTTTT
CASSSLGLAGGPSTGELFF
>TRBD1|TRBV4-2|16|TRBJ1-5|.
TGTGCCAGCAGCCAAGGAGACAGGGGCGTGAATCAGCCCCAGCATTTT
CASSQGDRGVNQPQHF
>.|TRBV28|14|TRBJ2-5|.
TGTGCCACCCAAGAGGCATCCTACCAAGAGACCCAGTACTTC
CATQEASYQETQYF
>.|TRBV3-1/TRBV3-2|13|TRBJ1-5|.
TGTGCCAGCAGCCAAGCAGGCTATCAGCCCCAGCATTTT
CASSQAGYQPQHF
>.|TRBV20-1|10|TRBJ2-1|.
TGCAGTGCTAGGAGTTTTGAGCAGTTCTTC
CSARSFEQFF
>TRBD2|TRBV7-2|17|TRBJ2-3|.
TGTGCCAGCAGCTCGGCCCCTTTAGGGAGGGGCACAGATACGCAGTATTTT
CASSSAPLGRGTDTQYF
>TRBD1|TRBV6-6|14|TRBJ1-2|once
TGTGCCAGCAGTTACGACAGGGGGCATCATGGCTACACCTTC
CASSYDRGHHGYTF
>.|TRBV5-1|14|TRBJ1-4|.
TGCGCCAGCAGCTTCGGCAAGGGAGGCGAAAAACTGTTTTTT
CASSFGKGGEKLFF